Following are 9 T cell receptor beta chains from one sample sequenced in a study of T-cell memory formation after mild COVID-19. TCRdb re-analysed the 5' RACE reads in MiXCR, keeping a single row per CDR3 protein. The sample contains roughly 400,000 distinct CDR3 sequences, about 16% of which appear only once. The material sequenced was PBMCs or a T cell subset sorted from them (not recorded which). All receptors derive from a young man who had mild COVID-19 (a few samples of this study predate the infection). Cell type and time point are not known.

The V and J genes are TRBV6-2 or TRBV6-3 and TRBJ2-7; a weak D match, TRBD2 (5 bases). This CDR3 region has 11 residues. Trimming stripped 11 bases from V and 4 bases from J, with 12 bases between. The germline V gene has CDR1 MNHEY and CDR2 SVGEGT. The CDR3 DNA reads as TGTGCCTGTCGAAGGGAGTACGAGCAGTACTTC. It specifies CACRREYEQYF.

The V call is TRBV20-1, the J call TRBJ2-7; D is ambiguous. This CDR3 comprises 11 residues. Trimming stripped 3 bases from V and 1 base from J, with 4 bases between. Per germline, CDR1 DFQATT and CDR2 SNEGSKA (reference sequence). For the CDR3, the DNA is TGCAGTGCTAGTGGTTCCTACGAGCAGTACTTC. This translates into CSASGSYEQYF.

The V and J genes are TRBV18 and TRBJ1-3, with a tentative D call TRBD1 (6 bases). V was pared by 3 bases and J by 0 bases, with 12 bases between. The germline V gene encodes CDR1 KGHSH and CDR2 LQKENI. This CDR3 contains 16 residues. The CDR3 region is CASSPLDSDSGNTIYF. The CDR3 nucleotides read TGTGCCAGCTCACCGCTGGACAGCGACTCTGGAAACACCATATATTTT.

J is TRBJ1-2 and V is TRBV5-1, with D perhaps matching TRBD1 (5 bases). This CDR3 has 11 amino acids. Germline CDR1 is SGHRS and CDR2 is YFSETQ. Trimming pared 6 bases from V and 7 bases from J, leaving 10 bases between. In DNA form, the CDR3 reads TGCGCCAGCACATCCGGGGGTGGCTACACCTTC. Protein: CASTSGGGYTF.

This clonotype was observed a handful of times. The rearrangement uses TRBV5-1 and TRBJ1-2; no reliable D call. The CDR3 runs to 15 residues. Germline CDR1 SGHRS, CDR2 YFSETQ. Trimming pared 0 bases from V and 0 bases from J, leaving 9 bases between. CDR3 DNA: TGCGCCAGCAGCTTGGTGGGCAGTACTAACTATGGCTACACCTTC. It codes for CASSLVGSTNYGYTF.

This chain uses TRBV7-6 with TRBJ2-5; 7 nucleotides line up with TRBD1. CDR1 is SGHVS, CDR2 FNYEAQ, per germline. V lost 5 bases to trimming and J lost 0 bases; unmatched junction nucleotides: 9. There are 16 residues in the CDR3. In nucleotides, the CDR3 is TGTGCCAGCAGCCCCTCGGGACAGACCTACCAAGAGACCCAGTACTTC. Translation: CASSPSGQTYQETQYF.

This clonotype appeared a few times. This chain joins TRBV5-5 and TRBJ2-1, with D maybe TRBD2 (5 bases). The V gene lost 2 bases and the J gene lost 8 bases, with 11 bases spanning the gap. This CDR3 comprises 13 residues. Germline CDR1 reads SGHKS; CDR2 reads YYEKEE (reference sequence). CDR3 residues: CASSLGGLDEQFF. The DNA for the CDR3 is TGTGCCAGCAGCTTAGGCGGGTTGGATGAGCAGTTCTTC.

The chain uses TRBV9 and TRBJ2-2; 7 positions match TRBD1. J was trimmed by 4 bases and V by 2 bases; bases with no gene match: 5. CDR3 length: 15 amino acids. Germline loops: CDR1 SGDLS, CDR2 YYNGEE. CDR3 coding DNA: TGTGCCAGCAGCGTGAGGGGGCTTGGCACCGGGGAGCTGTTTTTT. Its translation: CASSVRGLGTGELFF.

This sequence joins TRBV5-1 and TRBJ2-3; D remains ambiguous. The CDR3 totals 15 residues. V shed 4 bases and J shed 0 bases, with 12 bases lying between them. CDR1 SGHRS and CDR2 YFSETQ come from the germline V gene. CDR3 DNA sequence: TGCGCCAGCAGCCCTGGGAAGCTGAGCACAGATACGCAGTATTTT. Translated, it gives CASSPGKLSTDTQYF.